This T cell receptor beta chain appears in the sequencing data of a study of graft-versus-host responses after intestinal transplantation. Turning to the study itself: Anti-thymocyte globulin served as induction for all recipients, who then took tacrolimus and steroids for 2 to 4 years.

The CDR3 contains 18 residues. Germline V gene data show CDR1 as SGHVS and CDR2 as FNYEAQ. General study results and limits: Levels of circulating GvH clones at their peak were associated with early post-transplant HvG declines.

Profiling relied on immunoSEQ multiplex PCR, and the TCRdb table lists in-frame clones only, not all of them. This repertoire shows tens of thousands of clones, 92% found once; its top ten account for about 0.63%. Comments on this clone: Its specificity is not known. The junction departs from the called germline gene at one end, perhaps through a read error.

The chain links TRBV7-6 to TRBJ2-2; 8 positions agree with TRBD2. This sequence was found in a human patient who received an intestinal transplant, so some T cells may come from the graft donor. This material consisted of PBMCs, taken 98 days after intestinal transplantation. CDR3 nucleotides: TGTGCCAGCAGCTTAGCGCCCCTAGCGGGCCGTCGGACCGGGGGGCTGTTTTTT. This translates into CASSLAPLAGRRTGGLFF.